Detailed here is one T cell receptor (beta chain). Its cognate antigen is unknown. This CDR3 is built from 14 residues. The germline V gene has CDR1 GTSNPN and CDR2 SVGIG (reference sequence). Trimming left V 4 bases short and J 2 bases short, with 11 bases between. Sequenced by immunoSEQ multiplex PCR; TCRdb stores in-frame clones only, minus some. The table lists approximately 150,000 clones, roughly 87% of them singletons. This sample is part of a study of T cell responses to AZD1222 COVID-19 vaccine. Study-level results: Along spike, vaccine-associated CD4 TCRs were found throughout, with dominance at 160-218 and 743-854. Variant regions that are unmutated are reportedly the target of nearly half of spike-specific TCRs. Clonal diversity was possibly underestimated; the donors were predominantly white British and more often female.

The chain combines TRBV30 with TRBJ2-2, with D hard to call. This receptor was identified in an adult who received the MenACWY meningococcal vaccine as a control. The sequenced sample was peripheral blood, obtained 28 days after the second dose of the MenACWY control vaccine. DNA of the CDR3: TGTGCCTGGAATTACAAGGGAAACACCGGGGAGCTGTTTTTT. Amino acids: CAWNYKGNTGELFF.